This TCR beta chain was retrieved from a study of cytomegalovirus exposure and HLA in healthy donors. Study in general: Earlier, 200 million or so T cells were analyzed, and 90 million to 140 million unique TCR beta sequences were found among them. Unique TCRs from HLA-typed donors, about 85 million of them, were held in an early data release. Whole-study findings and limits: Data from an earlier analysis indicated that most TCR beta V segments were productive either about 90% or about 30% of the time. The study recorded fewer than 200 TCR beta chains that were cytomegalovirus-associated.

Trimming at V came to 6 bases and at J to 5 bases, leaving 5 bases not matched to a gene. The germline CDR1 and CDR2 sequences are WSHSY and SAAADI. There are 14 residues in the CDR3. A remark on this clone: The antigen is not known.

With 60 Vbeta and 13 Jbeta primers, the PCR was carried out. Here immunoSEQ multiplex PCR was the method, and the copy in TCRdb shows in-frame clones only, minus some. Found here are roughly 150,000 clones, 76% of them singletons; the top ten hold roughly 2%. The sample consisted of PBMCs. This TCR was sampled from a woman aged 40 to 50 in good health and CMV-seronegative. This sequence joins TRBV10-2 and TRBJ2-1; 9 bases line up with TRBD1. CDR3 sequence reads: CASRGGTGNNEQFF. The CDR3 nucleotides are TGCGCCAGCAGGGGGGGGACAGGGAACAATGAGCAGTTCTTC.